This TCR beta chain was recorded in a study of CD8 T cells in Susac syndrome. V was shortened by 3 bases and J by 8 bases, with 13 bases between the two germline ends. The CDR3 runs 13 residues. Germline values: CDR1 MNHEY, CDR2 SVGEGT. Random hexamers primed reverse transcription of about 0.5 to 1 ug RNA. TCRdb fed the immunoSEQ multiplex PCR reads into MiXCR, producing one record per CDR3 protein. The repertoire holds over 130,000 distinct CDR3 sequences, with 85% to 95% as singletons. This chain links TRBV6-2 or TRBV6-3 with TRBJ1-1; the D gene is possibly TRBD1 (5 bases). The specimen was CD4+ T cells from PBMCs. The TCR sequence derives from a human donor with Susac syndrome. CDR3 sequence (DNA): TGTGCCAGCAGTTATTCGGGGGTTTCCGAAGCTTTCTTT. It encodes CASSYSGVSEAFF.